This T cell receptor (beta chain) came from a study of cytomegalovirus exposure and HLA in healthy donors. Researchers ran the PCR with 60 Vbeta and 13 Jbeta primers. Using immunoSEQ multiplex PCR, the repertoire was profiled, and TCRdb retains in-frame clones only, with some absent. The table shows 150,000 to 200,000 clones, with 77% occurring only once. General study findings and limits: When presence/absence was analysed, sequencing depth was taken to be roughly uniform across donors. The study had only CMV serostatus as immune exposure information. It was approximately 160 TCR beta chains that were listed as cytomegalovirus-associated.

In regard to this clone: Its antigen is unknown.

Germline lookup yields CDR1 MNHNY and CDR2 SVGAGI (reference sequence). With 7 bases removed from V and 3 bases from J, the gap between germline ends came to 19 bases. This CDR3 spans 15 amino acids. All donors participated as healthy donors of bone marrow. The V gene is TRBV6-6, the J gene TRBJ2-7; D is possibly TRBD1 (6 bases). This TCR was recovered from a woman under 40 in good health and CMV-seronegative. Sequencing was performed on PBMCs. The CDR3 DNA reads TGTGCCAGCACCGCGCAGGGGCCGAACCTCTACGAGCAGTACTTC. Amino acid sequence: CASTAQGPNLYEQYF.